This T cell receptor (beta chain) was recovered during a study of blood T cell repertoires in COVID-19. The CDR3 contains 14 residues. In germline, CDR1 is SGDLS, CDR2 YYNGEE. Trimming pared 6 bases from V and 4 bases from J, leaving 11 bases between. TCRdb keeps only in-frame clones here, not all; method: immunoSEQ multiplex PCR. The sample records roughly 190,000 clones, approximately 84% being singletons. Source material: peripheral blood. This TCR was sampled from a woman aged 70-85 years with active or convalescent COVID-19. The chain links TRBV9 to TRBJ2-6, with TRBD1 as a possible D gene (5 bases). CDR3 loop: CASTSGLGANVLTF. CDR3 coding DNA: TGTGCCAGCACATCAGGGTTGGGGGCCAACGTCCTGACTTTC.